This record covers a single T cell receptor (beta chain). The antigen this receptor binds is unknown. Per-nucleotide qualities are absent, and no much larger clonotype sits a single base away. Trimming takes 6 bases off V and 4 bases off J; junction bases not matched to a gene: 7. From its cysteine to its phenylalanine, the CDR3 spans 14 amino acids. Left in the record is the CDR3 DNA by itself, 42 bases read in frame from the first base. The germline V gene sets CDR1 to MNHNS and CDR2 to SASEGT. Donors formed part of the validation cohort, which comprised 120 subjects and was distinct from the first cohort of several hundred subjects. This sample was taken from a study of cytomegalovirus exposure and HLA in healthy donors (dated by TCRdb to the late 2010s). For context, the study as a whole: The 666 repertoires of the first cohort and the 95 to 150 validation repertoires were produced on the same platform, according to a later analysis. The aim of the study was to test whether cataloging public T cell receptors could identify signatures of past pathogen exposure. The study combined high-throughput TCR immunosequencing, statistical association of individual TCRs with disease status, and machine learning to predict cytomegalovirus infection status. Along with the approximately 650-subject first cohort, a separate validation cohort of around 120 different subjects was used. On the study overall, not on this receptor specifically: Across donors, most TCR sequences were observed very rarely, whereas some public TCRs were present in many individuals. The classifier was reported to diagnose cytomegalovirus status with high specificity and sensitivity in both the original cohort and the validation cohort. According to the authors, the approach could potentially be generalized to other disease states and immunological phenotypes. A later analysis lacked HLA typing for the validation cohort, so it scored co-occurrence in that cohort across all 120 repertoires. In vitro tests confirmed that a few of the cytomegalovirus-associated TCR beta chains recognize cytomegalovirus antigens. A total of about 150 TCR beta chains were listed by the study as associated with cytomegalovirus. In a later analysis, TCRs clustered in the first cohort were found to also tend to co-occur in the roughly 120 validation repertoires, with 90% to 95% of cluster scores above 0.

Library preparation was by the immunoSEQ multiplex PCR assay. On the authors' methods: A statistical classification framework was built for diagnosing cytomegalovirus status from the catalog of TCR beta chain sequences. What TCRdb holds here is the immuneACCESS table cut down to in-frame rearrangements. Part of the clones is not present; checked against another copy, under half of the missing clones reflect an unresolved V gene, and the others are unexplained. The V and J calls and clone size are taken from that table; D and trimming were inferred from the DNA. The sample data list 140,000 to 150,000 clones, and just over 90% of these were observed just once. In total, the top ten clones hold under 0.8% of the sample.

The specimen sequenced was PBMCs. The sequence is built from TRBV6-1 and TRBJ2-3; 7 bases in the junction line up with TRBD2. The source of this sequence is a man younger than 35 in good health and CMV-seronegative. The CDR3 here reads CASSAGVVPDTQYF. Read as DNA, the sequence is TGTGCCAGCAGCGCGGGAGTAGTGCCAGATACGCAGTATTTT.